This T cell receptor (beta chain) was recorded in a study of spatial heterogeneity in lung cancer. As for the study in general: A consistent excess of beta-chain over alpha-chain sequences was detected.

The library protocol tagged each TCR cDNA with a unique molecular identifier. TCRdb re-called the 5' RACE reads through MiXCR, storing one row per CDR3 protein. The table has around 18,000 distinct CDR3 sequences, about 5.8% seen once. Trimming shortened V by 7 bases and J by 5 bases, and 21 bases separated the two germline ends. Germline V gives CDR1 MNHEY, CDR2 SMNVEV (reference sequence). This CDR3 comprises 16 residues. Time point in this sample: sample taken at primary tumor resection. Samples came from approximately 65 TRACERx patients with untreated early-stage lung cancer. This clonotype was observed at least ten times. Antigen: not known. Study observations and caveats: Tumoral mutation counts were tracked by counts of expanded intratumoral alpha and beta TCRs.

Material: lung tumor tissue, obtained at surgery. J is TRBJ2-1 and V is TRBV27; D may be TRBD1 or TRBD2 (6 bases each). The TCR sequence derives from a female donor with early-stage non-small cell lung cancer. CDR3 DNA: TGTGCCAGCACCCCGCGTGGTTGGGGGGCAGACAATGAGCAGTTCTTC. Its translation: CASTPRGWGADNEQFF.